What follows are 16 T cell receptor beta chains derived from one specimen sequenced in a study of lymphopenia after photon versus proton radiotherapy (dated by TCRdb to the late 2010s). Libraries were constructed by the immunoSEQ multiplex PCR assay. TCRdb retrieved this table from immuneACCESS and kept in-frame rearrangements only. Not all clones are present; in checked studies, unresolved V genes account for under half, and no reason is known for the remainder. The table for this sample lists about 83,000 clones; around 88% of them were counted only once. Jointly, the top ten make up about 1.3% of the sample. The sample in question was peripheral blood, obtained from a patient treated with proton-based radiotherapy. The receptors here all came from a man in his 60s with pancreatic cancer.

This clone has just a few counts. V is TRBV28 and J is TRBJ2-5; 7 bases map to TRBD2. CDR3 length: 17 residues. The germline CDR1 and CDR2 sequences are MDHEN and SYDVKM. V gave up 1 base and J gave up 3 bases; unmatched junction bases: 11. The CDR3 DNA reads TGTGCCAGCAGTTTATCTCCGTACCAGGGAGGGGAAGAGACCCAGTACTTC. Translation: CASSLSPYQGGEETQYF.

V gene TRBV19 combines with J gene TRBJ2-7; D is perhaps TRBD2 (6 bases). The V and J ends lost 5 bases and 0 bases respectively, with 8 bases between them. Germline CDR1 LNHDA, CDR2 SQIVND (reference sequence). This CDR3 comprises 13 residues. The CDR3 sequence: CASSYGSSYEQYF. CDR3 sequence (DNA): TGTGCCAGTAGTTACGGGAGCTCCTACGAGCAGTACTTC.

This chain joins TRBV5-1 and TRBJ1-1; D is ambiguous. CDR1 and CDR2 from the germline V gene are SGHRS and YFSETQ. CDR3 length equals 13 residues. Trimming took off 0 bases at V and 2 bases at J, with 5 bases between the two ends. The CDR3 nucleotides are TGCGCCAGCAGCTTGGAGGCCAACACTGAAGCTTTCTTT. It codes for CASSLEANTEAFF.

This clone has a handful of counts. The CDR3: CASSLTGGQGKLFF. As DNA, the CDR3 is TGTGCCAGCAGCTTAACCGGGGGCCAAGGAAAACTGTTTTTT. V usage is TRBV7-9 and J usage is TRBJ1-4, with D maybe TRBD1 (6 bases). The CDR3 totals 14 residues. V was cut by 2 bases and J by 10 bases, with 14 bases left in between. Germline CDR1 reads SEHNR; CDR2 reads FQNEAQ (reference sequence). Full variable domain (missing parts from reference TRBV7-9 and TRBJ1-4): DTGVSQNPRHKITKRGQNVTFRCDPISEHNRLYWYRQTLGQGPEFLTYFQNEAQLEKSRLLSDRFSAERPKGSFSTLEIQRTEQGDSAMYLCASSLTGGQGKLFFGSGTQLSVL.

The chain is built from TRBV19 and TRBJ2-2; 8 nucleotides align to TRBD2. The CDR3 has 15 amino acids. The V segment lost 6 bases and the J segment 6 bases; nucleotides outside the gene matches: 9. Germline V gene data show CDR1 as LNHDA and CDR2 as SQIVND (reference sequence). The CDR3 DNA reads TGTGCCAGTAGCCGGGAGGGTACGGTCTCCGGGGAGCTGTTTTTT. Translation gives CASSREGTVSGELFF.

This clone occurred a few times. This chain joins TRBV25-1 and TRBJ1-2; 7 bases match TRBD1. This CDR3 spans 14 amino acids. CDR1 and CDR2 from the germline V gene are MGHDK and SYGVNS. V shed 1 base and J 8 bases; nucleotides not matched to a gene: 7. This CDR3 is CASSESVRGGGYTF. CDR3 in DNA: TGTGCCAGCAGTGAATCGGTCAGGGGGGGCGGCTACACCTTC.

The gene calls are TRBV9 and TRBJ2-7; 8 bases map to TRBD2. Germline V lookup: CDR1 SGDLS, CDR2 YYNGEE. V lost 1 base to trimming and J lost 1 base; unmatched junction nucleotides: 7. This CDR3 spans 16 amino acids. CDR3 sequence (DNA): TGTGCCAGCAGCGTAAATCCAGCGGGAGCGTCCTACGAGCAGTACTTC. This gives the protein CASSVNPAGASYEQYF.

The genes are TRBV9 and TRBJ1-1; 10 bases agree with TRBD1. The germline gives CDR1 SGDLS, CDR2 YYNGEE. Unmatched junction bases numbered 11, after V lost 4 bases and J lost 8 bases. The CDR3 totals 15 residues. CDR3 nucleotide sequence: TGTGCCAGCAGCTCCCCCGGGACAGGGGAAGGGGAAGCTTTCTTT. It specifies CASSSPGTGEGEAFF.

The V gene is TRBV2, the J gene TRBJ1-2, with D maybe TRBD1 (6 bases). This CDR3 region has 12 residues. Trimming cost V 7 bases and J 8 bases, with 14 bases left between them. Looked up from germline, CDR1 is SNHLY and CDR2 is FYNNEI. CDR3: CASKLSQGGYTF. In nucleotides, the CDR3 is TGTGCCAGCAAGTTGTCACAGGGAGGCTACACCTTC.

This clone has more than one count but fewer than ten. CDR3 nucleotide sequence: TGTGCCAGCAGCGGTCGGACAGGGACCACTGAAGCTTTCTTT. It codes for CASSGRTGTTEAFF. The rearrangement joins TRBV5-5 to TRBJ1-1, with 8 bases identical to TRBD1. This CDR3 is built from 14 residues. CDR1 is SGHKS and CDR2 is YYEKEE in the germline V gene (reference sequence). V dropped 4 bases and J dropped 4; count of bases not matched to a gene: 6.

This clone was seen a single time. In DNA, the CDR3 is TGTGCCAGCAGCTTAGGGACAGGGGCATCCGAGCAGTACTTC. Its translation is CASSLGTGASEQYF. V is TRBV7-6 and J is TRBJ2-7; the match to TRBD1 covers 9 bases. This CDR3 has 14 amino acids. Unmatched junction bases numbered 4, after V lost 1 base and J lost 6 bases. CDR1 is SGHVS and CDR2 is FNYEAQ in the germline V gene.

The chain's CDR3 is CASSSRRYTGELFF. CDR3 DNA sequence: TGCGCCAGCAGCTCCCGGAGGTACACCGGGGAGCTGTTTTTT. The chain combines TRBV5-1 with TRBJ2-2, with a tentative D call TRBD2 (5 bases). Germline lookup yields CDR1 SGHRS and CDR2 YFSETQ. V was shortened by 3 bases and J by 3 bases, with 9 bases between the two germline ends. The CDR3 is 14 amino acids.

This chain links TRBV10-2 with TRBJ2-1; 11 nucleotides align to TRBD2. The CDR3 has 14 residues. Germline V lookup: CDR1 WSHSY, CDR2 SAAADI. The V and J ends lost 6 bases and 7 bases, in that order; junction bases with no gene match: 5. As DNA, the CDR3 is TGCGCCAGCAGCAAACTAGCGGGAGAAAATGAGCAGTTCTTC. Amino acids: CASSKLAGENEQFF.

This clone has just a few counts. The chain carries TRBV6-6 and TRBJ1-5; D unresolved. The germline CDR1 and CDR2 sequences are MNHNY and SVGAGI (reference sequence). Trimming left V 6 bases short and J 7 bases short, with 13 bases between. The CDR3 is made up of 13 amino acids. CDR3 region: CASSSEWRQPQHF. The CDR3 DNA follows: TGTGCCAGCAGCTCCGAGTGGAGGCAGCCCCAGCATTTT.

The chain combines TRBV27 with TRBJ2-3; D remains unclear. This CDR3 is built from 14 residues. Trimming stripped 2 bases from V and 2 bases from J, with 8 bases between. The germline V gene has CDR1 MNHEY and CDR2 SMNVEV (reference sequence). DNA of the CDR3: TGTGCCAGCAGTTTACAGAGACCCACAGATACGCAGTATTTT. Its protein product is CASSLQRPTDTQYF.

The genes are TRBV7-2 and TRBJ1-1; D ambiguous. The germline V gene has CDR1 SGHTA and CDR2 FQGNSA. Trimming left V 5 bases short and J 0 bases short, with 13 bases between. There are 15 residues in the CDR3. CDR3 sequence (DNA): TGTGCCAGCAGCCCCCGGTTGGGCATGAACACTGAAGCTTTCTTT. It specifies CASSPRLGMNTEAFF. Full variable domain (missing parts from reference TRBV7-2 and TRBJ1-1): GAGVSQSPSNKVTEKGKDVELRCDPISGHTALYWYRQSLGQGLEFLIYFQGNSAPDKSGLPSDRFSAERTGGSVSTLTIQRTQQEDSAVYLCASSPRLGMNTEAFFGQGTRLTVV.